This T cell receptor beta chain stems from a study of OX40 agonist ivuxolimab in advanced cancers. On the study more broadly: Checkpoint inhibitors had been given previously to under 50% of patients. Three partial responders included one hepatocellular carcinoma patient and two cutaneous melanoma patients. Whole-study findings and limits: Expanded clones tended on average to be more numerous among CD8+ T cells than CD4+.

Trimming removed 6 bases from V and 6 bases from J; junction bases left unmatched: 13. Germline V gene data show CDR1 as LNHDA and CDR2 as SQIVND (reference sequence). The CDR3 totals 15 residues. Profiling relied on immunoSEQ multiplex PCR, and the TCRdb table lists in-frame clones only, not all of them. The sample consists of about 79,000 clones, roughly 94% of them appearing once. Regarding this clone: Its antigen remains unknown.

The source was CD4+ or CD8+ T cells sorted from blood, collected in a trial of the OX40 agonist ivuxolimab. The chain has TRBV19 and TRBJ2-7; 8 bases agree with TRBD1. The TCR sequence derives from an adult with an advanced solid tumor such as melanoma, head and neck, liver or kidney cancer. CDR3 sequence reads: CASSPGGLVGVEQYF. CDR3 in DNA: TGTGCCAGTAGCCCAGGGGGCCTTGTGGGGGTCGAGCAGTACTTC.